The source of this T cell receptor (beta chain) is a study of shared clonotypes between healthy human individuals. The table lists this clone with a count of one. Antigen unknown. Germline-derived CDR1 and CDR2 are PRHDT and FYEKMQ (reference sequence). The CDR3 has 16 amino acids. V was shortened by 1 base and J by 6 bases, with 16 bases between the two germline ends. Original analysis: ImmunoSEQ supplied junction-only sequences lacking quality scores, so filtering was different. The data were produced by immunoSEQ multiplex PCR, yet TCRdb's version contains in-frame clones alone and is incomplete. D and trimming were read from the DNA, whereas the V and J calls and clone size are those reported in that table. The sample shows over 800,000 clones, roughly 92% of them seen only once. Naive CD8 cells comprised CD45RO-negative, CCR7-positively selected cells, excluding terminally differentiated effector memory CD45RA+ cells.

Whole-study findings and limits: Clonotype sharing among donors, it was expected, would be affected by sequencing depth. Memory subsets had estimated richness that was generally smaller than that of naive subsets.

The source material was naive CD8+ T cells sorted from blood. The rearrangement uses TRBV13 and TRBJ2-1; no firm D call. This sequence was found in a man between 25 and 39 years old in good health. The CDR3 reads CASSLAASEPTNEQFF. CDR3 nucleotides: TGTGCCAGCAGCTTAGCGGCCAGCGAACCCACCAATGAGCAGTTCTTC.